The table lists the clone carrying this T cell receptor beta chain with a few counts. This entry comes from a study of T cells of healthy individuals. TCRdb itself ran the 5' RACE reads through MiXCR, one entry per CDR3 protein. The table lists under 70,000 distinct CDR3 sequences, roughly 14% of them singletons. The CDR3 loop spans 16 amino acids. Germline CDR1 is SGHTA and CDR2 is FQGNSA. The J segment lost 5 bases and the V segment lost 3 bases, leaving 10 bases of the junction unmatched. This receptor was taken from a human donor in good health. This rearrangement joins TRBV7-2 to TRBJ1-5, with 7 bases lining up with TRBD1. CDR3 amino acids: CASSLTGGQFYQPQHF. DNA for the CDR3: TGTGCCAGCAGCTTGACGGGGGGACAGTTCTATCAGCCCCAGCATTTT.